This T cell receptor beta chain emerged from a study of cytomegalovirus exposure and HLA in healthy donors (TCRdb year 2017). About the full investigation: An earlier analysis of several hundred of the donors reported 250 to 350 Gb of sequence data and more than 90 million unique TCR beta sequences from 190 million or so T cells. Roughly 5 DR-DQ haplotypes were treated as single units for association and clustering because of strong linkage in the cohort. Of the approximately 400 genotyped donors, about 80% fell in the genetic ancestry cluster associated with self-reported Caucasian donors. In an earlier analysis of roughly 540 of the donors, high-throughput TCR beta sequencing was used to judge whether each TCR beta V gene segment behaved as functional or pseudogenic. The study used immunosequencing to profile the T cell repertoires of approximately 690 subjects and linked those repertoires to cytomegalovirus serostatus. HLA typing covered class I and class II loci at four-digit resolution. In addition to the first cohort of 666 subjects, a separate validation cohort of 120 different subjects was used. To study patterns of TCR occurrence, a later analysis re-analyzed previously published TCR beta repertoires from more than 550 donors and added high-resolution HLA genotyping. Among 398 genotyped donors of the cohort, an average of approximately 200,000 unique TCR beta nucleotide sequences was sequenced per donor, of which roughly 18% were non-productive. About 310 gigabases of sequencing data and around 87 million unique TCR sequences were included in an early release covering roughly 700 HLA-typed donors. The aim of the study was to test whether cataloging public T cell receptors could identify signatures of past pathogen exposure. The later analysis used no new phenotypic data to find candidate immune exposures, relying instead on TCR beta sequences and their occurrence across donors. A later genetic analysis took genome-wide SNP genotypes for about three fifths of the 666 donors and used that subset as a discovery cohort. Typing coverage varied by locus: roughly 620-640 donors for A, B, C, DRB1 and DQB1; approximately 520 for DQA1; around 610 for DPA1; fewer than 480 for DPB1. The study combined high-throughput TCR immunosequencing, statistical association of individual TCRs with disease status, and machine learning to predict cytomegalovirus infection status. All discovery cohort repertoires had been generated on a single sequencing platform. Alongside the repertoire data, information on donor age, sex, ethnicity and CMV serostatus was compiled.

In this sample, this clone turned up once. Its antigen specificity is not known. Base quality data are lacking; no much larger clone is found one base away. CDR1 and CDR2 are drawn from the germline V gene: SGHDN, FVKESK. Trimming at the junction amounts to 3 bases on V and 9 bases on J, and the germline ends lie 12 bases apart. The CDR3 numbers 13 residues from cysteine through phenylalanine. Only the CDR3 region is kept as DNA, spanning 39 bases read in frame from base 1. In total, around 600 healthy bone marrow donors made up the cohort. Cohort members were all nominally healthy when sampled, although unrecorded immune exposures were likely present. The donor was CMV seropositive and was included in the group of 250 to 350 seropositive cohort members. A peripheral blood sample was provided by each donor, and peripheral blood mononuclear cells were used for TCR beta sequencing. The Qiagen DNeasy Blood Extraction Kit was used to extract genomic DNA from the blood cell samples.

Broader findings and caveats from the paper: A cluster of highly shared sequence variants was judged likely to represent a technical artifact of the sequencing pipeline. Specific HLA alleles were associated with over 15,000 TCR beta sequences at a false discovery rate of 0.05 in a later analysis. Linkage disequilibrium might explain the correlated functional status among segregating V segments, but an unknown experimental factor could not be ruled out. According to the authors, the approach could potentially be generalized to other disease states and immunological phenotypes. The study gave a list of about 150 TCR beta chains associated with cytomegalovirus. In a later genetic analysis, a missense DCLRE1C variant was associated with V-gene and J-gene trimming of TCR beta chains, and the association was replicated in an independent cohort. In an earlier analysis of approximately 590 of the donors, most TCR beta V segments were observed in productive rearrangements about 90% or about 30% of the time, broadly matching IMGT annotations. For the cohort, immune exposure information was limited to CMV serostatus. Because counts were too low, some 16 rarely observed V segments, including chromosome 9 orphons, were excluded from the earlier analysis of 587 of the donors. According to a later analysis, TCR association rates differed among HLA loci, with DRB1 alleles showing the most associated TCRs and HLA-C alleles showing the fewest. Compared with the approximately 670-donor mean, donors in an Asian-associated ancestry cluster had fewer N-insertions in productive TCRs, according to a later genetic analysis. A later analysis reported that several top co-occurrence clusters appeared linked to parvovirus B19, influenza, CMV and Epstein-Barr virus. Some IMGT-functional V segments, including TRBV6-2 and TRBV6-3, could not be distinguished by the 87-base-pair reads and were therefore excluded. The classifier was reported to diagnose cytomegalovirus status with high specificity and sensitivity in both the original cohort and the validation cohort. A further reported finding was that TCR beta sequences accurately predicted the HLA-A and HLA-B alleles for most subjects in the first cohort. In vitro tests confirmed that a few of the cytomegalovirus-associated TCR beta chains recognize cytomegalovirus antigens. In a later analysis, HLA-associated TCR beta chains were found to be more clonally expanded and to have lower generation probabilities than equally common non-associated chains. Most TCR sequences were observed very rarely across donors, whereas some public TCRs were present in many individuals. Sequencing depth was assumed to be roughly uniform across donors in the presence/absence analyses, though that assumption may not hold. When HLA alleles, especially DR and DQ, strongly co-occurred, TCR associations were difficult to assign to individual alleles. This cohort had only TCR beta chains sequenced, and the lack of alpha or paired-chain data limited which features could be detected. Most CMV-associated TCR beta chains appeared to be HLA-restricted in a later analysis, and the HLA associations seemed to be driven largely by CMV exposure. Because HLA typing was unavailable for some donors at each locus, only the typed subset was used in association tests.

Library preparation used the immunoSEQ multiplex PCR assay. The multiplex PCR relied on a mix of 60 forward primers for TCR Vbeta segments and 13 reverse primers for TCR Jbeta segments. The CDR3 region of rearranged TCR beta genes was amplified from genomic DNA by a multiplex PCR assay. Amplified TCR beta libraries were sequenced as 87-base-pair reads on the Illumina HiSeq System. Regarding the original processing steps: A later analysis tallied roughly 76 million unique TCR beta chains across the 610 or so repertoires, and approximately 12 million of those chains were shared by two or more donors. A nearest-neighbor algorithm error-corrected the raw reads and collapsed the reads into unique sequences, merging closely related sequences to remove PCR and sequencing errors. CDR3 sequences were aligned to IMGT reference sequences to assign V, D and J gene segments. For a sequence to be retained, at least a six-nucleotide match to both a V gene segment and a J gene segment was required. A rearrangement counted as productive if the CDR3 had no stop codons and remained in frame with V and J, and every other rearrangement counted as non-productive. CDR3 was defined by IMGT convention, running from the second conserved V-encoded cysteine to the conserved J-encoded phenylalanine. The earlier analysis of about 500 of the donors excluded sequences that lacked an unambiguous match to a single V gene segment. An earlier analysis of several hundred of the donors called V segments functional above 56.7% productive rearrangements and segregating when the between-donor standard deviation exceeded 5%. To diagnose cytomegalovirus status from the catalog of TCR beta chain sequences, a statistical classification framework was built. In a later analysis, V and J genes were assigned by comparing TCR nucleotide sequences against IMGT/GENE-DB human TR gene sequences. In a later analysis, CDR3 sequences and most-parsimonious VDJ recombination scenarios were assigned using the TCRdist pipeline. In a later analysis, each TCR beta chain was defined by its CDR3 amino acid sequence together with its V-gene family, and reads lacking a unique V-gene family were excluded. As a way to deal with suspected cross-contamination and a sequencing artifact, a later analysis dropped hundreds of nucleotide sequences that were highly shared and had low generation probability. For each public chain, a later analysis derived a clonal expansion index from normalized ranks of inferred template counts within each repertoire. In a later analysis, generation probabilities were computed using a VDJ recombination model fitted to out-of-frame rearrangements, and the results were checked against IGoR. In a later analysis, TCR-TCR, TCR-HLA and TCR-CMV co-occurrence was scored with hypergeometric tests, and a repertoire-size bias correction was applied to TCR pairs. A later analysis estimated false discovery rates by permuting HLA or CMV assignments 20 times. In a later analysis, co-occurring TCRs were grouped with DBSCAN, and TCRdist sequence similarity was added when clustering was performed within HLA-allele-positive subsets. Co-occurrence clustering excluded repertoires with fewer than 30,000 or more than 120,000 public chains, plus five with anomalous nucleotide sharing. TCRdb re-hosts the immuneACCESS table, in-frame sequences only. Its copies lack some clones; in the studies checked, an unresolved V gene accounts for under half of them, and the cause for the rest is not known. V, J and clone size are those of that table, while D and trimming were read from the DNA. The sample records about 110,000 clones, over 65% of which are singletons. The top ten clonotypes cover 13% of the sample.

The sequenced material came from PBMCs. The chain employs TRBV14 and TRBJ2-1, with no D gene named confidently. This TCR came from a man aged 30 to 45 in good health and CMV-seropositive. The bases are TGTGCCAGCAGCCAGGCCCTTCCTGGTGAGCAGTTCTTC. Translated, it gives CASSQALPGEQFF.